The 22 T cell receptor beta chains given below trace back to one sample, sequenced in a study of cytomegalovirus exposure and HLA in healthy donors. The PCR ran on 60 Vbeta and 13 Jbeta primers. TCRdb's copy holds only in-frame clones and misses some; the assay was immunoSEQ multiplex PCR. The sample has some 100,000 clones; roughly 80% are singletons. What was sequenced was PBMCs. The source is a male donor in good health and CMV-seropositive.

The sample holds one count of this clone. J is TRBJ2-7 and V is TRBV5-1; 7 bases fit TRBD1. After removal of 4 bases from V and 3 bases from J, the junction contained 7 bases not matched to a gene. Looked up from germline, CDR1 is SGHRS and CDR2 is YFSETQ. This CDR3 has 14 amino acids. The CDR3 DNA is TGCGCCAGCAGCATTGGGGACAGTTACTACGAGCAGTACTTC. It yields the protein CASSIGDSYYEQYF.

The chain links TRBV5-6 to TRBJ2-1, with 9 bases identical to TRBD1. The junction had 6 bases not matched to a gene; V was cut back by 4 bases and J by 1 base. The V gene's germline CDR1 is SGHDT and CDR2 YYEEEE. The CDR3 runs to 16 residues. CDR3 region: CASSQDRGLSYNEQFF. DNA of the CDR3: TGTGCCAGCAGCCAGGACAGGGGTCTGTCCTACAATGAGCAGTTCTTC.

The chain links TRBV2 to TRBJ2-3; the D is unclear. The CDR3 length is 12 residues. Germline CDR1 reads SNHLY; CDR2 reads FYNNEI. The germline V and J ends were trimmed by 2 bases and 4 bases, with 4 bases remaining between them. CDR3 residues: CASSETSDTQYF. For the CDR3, the DNA is TGTGCCAGCAGTGAAACTTCAGATACGCAGTATTTT.

There are a few counts of this clone. The V call is TRBV2, the J call TRBJ2-1; 10 bases match TRBD2. The CDR3 has 14 residues. Germline V CDR1 and CDR2: SNHLY, FYNNEI. After removal of 6 bases from V and 5 bases from J, the junction contained 4 bases not matched to a gene. The CDR3 DNA reads TGTGCCAGCAGGAAGCGGGGGGGCGACAATGAGCAGTTCTTC. As protein: CASRKRGGDNEQFF. Filled out from reference TRBV2 and TRBJ2-1, the complete variable domain reads EPEVTQTPSHQVTQMGQEVILRCVPISNHLYFYWYRQILGQKVEFLVSFYNNEISEKSEIFDDQFSVERPDGSNFTLKIRSTKLEDSAMYFCASRKRGGDNEQFFGPGTRLTVL.

V is TRBV20-1 and J is TRBJ1-1; D not certain. This CDR3 is 10 amino acids long. V was cut by 7 bases and J by 1 base, with 4 bases left in between. Germline V gene lookup returns CDR1 DFQATT and CDR2 SNEGSKA (reference sequence). The CDR3: CSGANTEAFF. The DNA of the CDR3 is TGCAGTGGAGCGAACACTGAAGCTTTCTTT.

A few counts support this clone. The gene calls are TRBV11-3 and TRBJ2-7, with D hard to call. Germline V lookup: CDR1 SGHNT, CDR2 YENEEA. CDR3 length equals 12 residues. The V end lost 5 bases, the J end lost 2 bases, and 7 bases lay between the germline ends. CDR3 coding DNA: TGTGCCAGCAGCCCCACGGCCTACGAGCAGTACTTC. Translation gives CASSPTAYEQYF.

The J gene is TRBJ2-1, the V gene TRBV4-3; 12 bases map to TRBD1. Germline V gene sequence: CDR1 LGHNA, CDR2 YSLEER. This CDR3 is built from 15 residues. V lost 4 bases, J lost 7 bases, and 5 bases stayed unmatched. This chain's CDR3 is CASSPGQGAGNEQFF. The DNA of the CDR3 is TGCGCCAGCAGCCCGGGACAGGGGGCCGGAAATGAGCAGTTCTTC.

The rearrangement joins TRBV7-2 to TRBJ1-3; a possible D gene is TRBD1 (6 bases). Germline loops: CDR1 SGHTA, CDR2 FQGNSA. V dropped 1 base and J dropped 3 bases, with 7 bases sitting between them. CDR3 length equals 14 residues. CDR3: CASSLGQDGNTIYF. CDR3 DNA: TGTGCCAGCAGCTTAGGACAGGATGGAAACACCATATATTTT.

With respect to this clone: The junction departs from the called germline gene at one end, perhaps through a read error. The CDR3 region has the DNA TGTGCCAGCAGTTTGGCCCTGAACTATGCTAATGAAAAACTGTTTTTT. Protein product: CASSLALNYANEKLFF. V gene TRBV5-6 combines with J gene TRBJ1-4; D unclear. CDR1 and CDR2 from the germline V gene are SGHDT and YYEEEE. The CDR3 covers 16 residues.

The chain recombines TRBV7-9 with TRBJ2-2, with unresolved D. CDR3 length: 14 residues. Between the trimmed V and J ends, which lost 2 bases and 5 bases, there was a span of 9 bases. Germline V CDR1 and CDR2: SEHNR, FQNEAQ (reference sequence). The CDR3 loop reads CASSLTSETGELFF. CDR3 nucleotide sequence: TGTGCCAGCAGCTTAACTTCGGAGACCGGGGAGCTGTTTTTT. The full variable domain, with the rest looked up from reference TRBV7-9 and TRBJ2-2, is DTGVSQNPRHKITKRGQNVTFRCDPISEHNRLYWYRQTLGQGPEFLTYFQNEAQLEKSRLLSDRFSAERPKGSFSTLEIQRTEQGDSAMYLCASSLTSETGELFFGEGSRLTVL.

The V and J genes are TRBV28 and TRBJ2-3; D is uncertain. V was pared by 2 bases and J by 5 bases, with 5 bases between. This CDR3 is built from 12 residues. Per the germline V gene, CDR1 is MDHEN and CDR2 is SYDVKM. CDR3 region: CASSLSVDTQYF. CDR3 coding DNA: TGTGCCAGCAGTTTAAGCGTAGATACGCAGTATTTT.

The table lists this clone with a count of one. The chain couples TRBV5-1 to TRBJ2-2, with D tentatively TRBD1 (6 bases). CDR1 and CDR2 (germline): SGHRS, YFSETQ. CDR3 length: 16 residues. Trimming pared 5 bases from V and 1 base from J, leaving 15 bases between. This chain's CDR3 is CASRENPDRNTGELFF. The DNA of the CDR3 is TGCGCCAGCAGAGAAAACCCGGACAGGAACACCGGGGAGCTGTTTTTT.

V gene TRBV30 combines with J gene TRBJ1-1; tentatively, D is TRBD1 (5 bases). The CDR3 sequence is 15 residues long. Germline CDR1 is GTSNPN and CDR2 is SVGIG (reference sequence). Trimming took off 1 base at V and 4 bases at J, with 16 bases between the two ends. The CDR3 nucleotides are TGTGCCTGGAGTGGACGGGACTGGGGGGGCACTGAAGCTTTCTTT. It specifies CAWSGRDWGGTEAFF.

This rearrangement joins TRBV4-3 to TRBJ1-3; tentatively, D is TRBD1 (6 bases). The V end lost 5 bases, the J end lost 7 bases, and 15 bases lay between the germline ends. Germline CDR1 is LGHNA and CDR2 is YSLEER. The CDR3 runs 14 residues. CDR3 region: CASSTSTGTNTIYF. In DNA form, the CDR3 reads TGCGCCAGCAGCACCTCCACAGGGACCAACACCATATATTTT.

This chain uses TRBV5-1 with TRBJ2-7, with 9 nucleotides matching TRBD1. The CDR3 is made up of 16 amino acids. Germline V CDR1 and CDR2: SGHRS, YFSETQ. V was clipped by 0 bases and J by 5 bases; unmatched bases: 9. CDR3 loop: CASSLGPGQGRHEQYF. The CDR3 DNA follows: TGCGCCAGCAGCTTGGGTCCGGGACAGGGTCGTCACGAGCAGTACTTC.

The chain couples TRBV27 to TRBJ1-6, with TRBD1 as a possible D gene (6 bases). Germline CDR1 reads MNHEY; CDR2 reads SMNVEV (reference sequence). Trimming cost V 5 bases and J 7 bases, with 12 bases left between them. The CDR3 totals 14 residues. In nucleotides, the CDR3 is TGTGCCAGCAGTCGTAGGGGGGGAAATTCACCCCTCCACTTT. Translated, it gives CASSRRGGNSPLHF.

The table lists this clone with a few counts. The chain employs TRBV10-3 and TRBJ1-2; 9 bases line up with TRBD1. V lost 7 bases and J lost 4; bases outside the gene matches: 7. This CDR3 comprises 14 residues. Germline loops: CDR1 ENHRY, CDR2 SYGVKD. The DNA for the CDR3 is TGTGCCATCACCCCGGGACAGGGCGTCTATGGCTACACCTTC. Translating it yields CAITPGQGVYGYTF.

This rearrangement joins TRBV30 to TRBJ2-7, with no clear D. Germline CDR1 reads GTSNPN; CDR2 reads SVGIG (reference sequence). This CDR3 contains 15 residues. Trimming took 6 bases from V and 4 from J, leaving 22 bases between them. The CDR3 DNA follows: TGTGCCTGTTTTTTCAAGCAGAAGGCGGCATACGAGCAGTACTTC. Its protein is CACFFKQKAAYEQYF.

The chain combines TRBV6-5 with TRBJ2-5; 7 bases line up with TRBD2. Trimming removed 2 bases from V and 9 bases from J; junction bases left unmatched: 12. CDR1 and CDR2 from the germline V gene are MNHEY and SVGAGI. The CDR3 is 15 amino acids. The CDR3 DNA follows: TGTGCCAGCAGTTACCGACTAGCTGATTCGGGGGCCCAGTACTTC. Amino acid sequence: CASSYRLADSGAQYF.

The chain employs TRBV19 and TRBJ2-1; 9 nucleotides line up with TRBD1. V trimming: 3 bases; J trimming: 2 bases; junction bases outside the gene matches: 2. CDR1 is LNHDA and CDR2 is SQIVND in the germline V gene (reference sequence). The CDR3 totals 15 residues. The DNA for the CDR3 is TGTGCCAGTAGTATTGGGACAGGGACCTACAATGAGCAGTTCTTC. It yields the protein CASSIGTGTYNEQFF.

The chain employs TRBV5-8 and TRBJ2-7, with a possible D match to TRBD2 (6 bases). The germline V gene has CDR1 SGHTS and CDR2 YDEGEE. The CDR3 has 14 residues. V lost 0 bases and J 6 bases, leaving 13 bases between the germline ends. CDR3: CASSLEGRILEQYF. The CDR3 DNA reads as TGTGCCAGCAGCTTGGAGGGGAGGATACTCGAGCAGTACTTC.

The V call is TRBV25-1, the J call TRBJ1-6; D possibly corresponds to TRBD1 (5 bases). Per the germline V gene, CDR1 is MGHDK and CDR2 is SYGVNS. This CDR3 has 13 amino acids. V was trimmed by 6 bases and J by 8 bases, leaving 11 bases between them. CDR3 sequence reads: CASRGHNHSPLHF. The CDR3 coding sequence is TGTGCCAGCAGGGGGCACAACCATTCACCCCTCCACTTT.